The 21 T cell receptor beta chains below all came from one sample that was sequenced in a study of T cells after yellow fever vaccination. TCRdb fed the 5' RACE reads into MiXCR, producing one record per CDR3 protein. The profile covers 400,000 to 450,000 distinct CDR3 sequences, with under 20% appearing a single time and about 18% taken by the ten largest. This material consisted of PBMCs, taken before the yellow fever booster vaccination. The receptors come from a man between 18 and 35 years old who received the YFV17D yellow fever vaccine.

In its sample, this clonotype was seen a few times. The genes are TRBV6-4 and TRBJ1-2; D is unclear. Trimming left V 0 bases short and J 10 bases short, with 9 bases between. CDR1 and CDR2 (germline): MRHNA, SNTAGT. The CDR3 spans 12 residues. In DNA, the CDR3 is TGTGCCAGCAGTGACTCTTGGCAAGACTACACCTTC. Protein product: CASSDSWQDYTF.

The genes are TRBV24-1 and TRBJ2-2, with D unclear. Trimming cost V 3 bases and J 6 bases, with 16 bases left between them. There are 16 residues in the CDR3. Germline V CDR1 and CDR2: KGHDR, SFDVKD. The CDR3 here is CATSDVTGPAPGELFF. The CDR3 DNA sequence: TGTGCCACCAGTGATGTGACCGGACCCGCCCCCGGGGAGCTGTTTTTT.

This clonotype was observed a handful of times. The chain carries TRBV12-3 or TRBV12-4 and TRBJ2-2, with a weak D call TRBD1 (6 bases). The V end lost 6 bases, the J end lost 4 bases, and 15 bases lay between the germline ends. CDR3 length: 15 residues. CDR3 sequence reads: CASRIVQGFTGELFF. The CDR3 bases are TGTGCCAGCAGAATCGTACAGGGCTTCACCGGGGAGCTGTTTTTT.

About this clonotype itself: One end of the junction does not line up with germline, which may come from a read error. The chain carries TRBV5-6 and TRBJ1-4; D remains ambiguous. In germline, CDR1 is SGHDT, CDR2 YYEEEE. The CDR3 spans 13 residues. The CDR3 protein is CASSLGATPAPDF. CDR3 nucleotide sequence: TGTGCCAGCAGCTTGGGGGCCACCCCGGCCCCCGATTTT.

This clonotype was recorded a few times. The chain combines TRBV6-4 with TRBJ2-3; TRBD1 is a possible D gene (6 bases). The ends were cut back, 4 bases at V and 2 bases at J, with 13 bases in the middle. The CDR3 is made up of 15 amino acids. Germline values: CDR1 MRHNA, CDR2 SNTAGT. The CDR3 nucleotides are TGTGCCAGCAGTGCAGCAGGGGTCGACACAGATACGCAGTATTTT. Translating it yields CASSAAGVDTDTQYF.

The CDR3 reads CASSVGDTFGYTF. The CDR3 nucleotides read TGTGCCAGCAGCGTAGGGGACACGTTTGGCTACACCTTC. The V and J genes are TRBV9 and TRBJ1-2; D may be TRBD1 (6 bases). The germline V and J ends were trimmed by 0 bases and 7 bases, with 10 bases remaining between them. This CDR3 comprises 13 residues. Germline CDR1 and CDR2: SGDLS and YYNGEE.

V is TRBV24-1 and J is TRBJ2-3, with D uncertain. The V and J ends lost 3 bases and 0 bases respectively, with 21 bases between them. The germline V gene encodes CDR1 KGHDR and CDR2 SFDVKD. This CDR3 is 19 amino acids long. The CDR3 nucleotides read TGTGCCACCAGTGATCCCACCCGGGCGGAAGGCTTTAGCACAGATACGCAGTATTTT. Its translation: CATSDPTRAEGFSTDTQYF.

This clonotype was seen a handful of times. The chain couples TRBV7-3 to TRBJ2-1; 8 bases are a match to TRBD2. V trimming: 5 bases; J trimming: 6 bases; junction bases outside the gene matches: 6. This CDR3 has 14 amino acids. From germline, CDR1 is SGHTA and CDR2 FQGTGA. Here the CDR3 reads CASSPAGGANEQFF. The CDR3 nucleotides read TGTGCCAGCAGCCCGGCGGGGGGTGCCAATGAGCAGTTCTTC.

This sequence joins TRBV23-1 and TRBJ2-1; 12 bases are a match to TRBD1. TRBV23-1 is flagged as an ORF with uncertain function. Trimming took 4 bases from V and 6 from J; bases not matched to a gene: 7. CDR3 length equals 16 residues. The CDR3, as DNA: TGCGCCAGCAGTCGCCTCCGGGACAGGGGGCCCAATGAGCAGTTCTTC. Translated: CASSRLRDRGPNEQFF.

Only a few counts were recorded for this clonotype. The chain joins TRBV27 to TRBJ2-5; D is ambiguous. The CDR3 runs to 14 residues. V was trimmed by 5 bases and J by 5 bases, leaving 15 bases between them. Germline CDR1 and CDR2: MNHEY and SMNVEV (reference sequence). The CDR3 spells CASSPNDLRETQYF. CDR3 DNA: TGTGCCAGCAGTCCCAACGACCTTCGGGAGACCCAGTACTTC.

This clonotype was picked up a small number of times. The chain couples TRBV18 to TRBJ2-1; 7 bases agree with TRBD1. Germline loops: CDR1 KGHSH, CDR2 LQKENI. V was pared by 6 bases and J by 5 bases, with 4 bases of the junction left unmatched. The CDR3 sequence is 13 residues long. The CDR3 coding sequence is TGTGCCAGCTCCGACAGGGAAGACAATGAGCAGTTCTTC. This codes for CASSDREDNEQFF.

The chain uses TRBV18 and TRBJ2-7; possibly TRBD2 for D (7 bases). CDR3 length: 18 amino acids. The V gene lost 6 bases and the J gene lost 0 bases, with 24 bases spanning the gap. The V gene's germline CDR1 is KGHSH and CDR2 LQKENI. The CDR3 protein is CASSQAGGGTFHSYEQYV. CDR3 DNA: TGTGCCAGCTCCCAGGCGGGCGGGGGCACCTTTCACTCCTACGAGCAGTACGTC.

This clonotype was recorded a few times. The V and J genes are TRBV12-3 or TRBV12-4 and TRBJ2-7; perhaps TRBD1 as D (6 bases). The V and J ends lost 9 bases and 4 bases respectively, with 10 bases between them. The CDR3 has 11 amino acids. The CDR3 nucleotides read TGTGCCAGTGTAGGGGGTTACGAGCAGTACGTC. Protein product: CASVGGYEQYV.

The chain couples TRBV7-9 to TRBJ2-7, with no clear D. Per germline, CDR1 SEHNR and CDR2 FQNEAQ (reference sequence). The V end was cut by 1 base, the J end by 9 bases, with 13 bases between. The length of the CDR3 is 13 residues. CDR3 sequence reads: CASSLEAQLRQYV. CDR3 nucleotide sequence: TGTGCCAGCAGCTTAGAGGCCCAGCTAAGGCAGTACGTC.

The genes are TRBV5-1 and TRBJ2-5; D perhaps matches TRBD2 (5 bases). This CDR3 is built from 15 residues. V dropped 8 bases and J dropped 4 bases, with 21 bases sitting between them. Germline V lookup: CDR1 SGHRS, CDR2 YFSETQ. The CDR3 region is CARSGGSPRGETQYF. The CDR3 nucleotides are TGCGCCAGGAGCGGTGGGTCCCCCCGGGGAGAGACCCAGTACTTC.

J is TRBJ1-5 and V is TRBV12-3 or TRBV12-4; no clear D. This CDR3 has 14 amino acids. V was shortened by 2 bases and J by 5 bases, with 10 bases between the two germline ends. The CDR3 DNA is TGTGCCAGCAGTTTACTTCCGTCGGATCAGCCCCAGCATTTT. Its protein product is CASSLLPSDQPQHF.

The CDR3 region has the DNA TGCAGCCTCACTGGACTAGCGGCATTCACAGATACGCAGTATTTT. Amino acids: CSLTGLAAFTDTQYF. The chain has TRBV29-1 and TRBJ2-3; 10 nucleotides line up with TRBD2. This CDR3 is 15 amino acids long. The J segment lost 2 bases and the V segment lost 8 bases, leaving 10 bases of the junction unmatched. Germline lookup yields CDR1 SQVTM and CDR2 ANQGSEA.

This rearrangement joins TRBV7-2 to TRBJ2-3, with a possible D match to TRBD1 (6 bases). Germline CDR1 SGHTA, CDR2 FQGNSA. The CDR3 runs 15 residues. V lost 5 bases and J lost 0, with 12 bases in between. The CDR3 loop is CASSPQGHSTDTQYF. The DNA of the CDR3 is TGTGCCAGCAGCCCCCAGGGGCATAGCACAGATACGCAGTATTTT.

This clonotype was picked up a small number of times. The chain couples TRBV20-1 to TRBJ1-2, with 9 bases matching TRBD1. This CDR3 contains 16 residues. J lost 0 bases, V lost 3 bases, and 8 bases had no gene match. The V gene's germline CDR1 is DFQATT and CDR2 SNEGSKA (reference sequence). The CDR3 here is CSASPGQGAANYGYTF. In DNA, the CDR3 is TGCAGTGCTAGTCCGGGACAGGGAGCAGCTAACTATGGCTACACCTTC.

The genes are TRBV11-2 and TRBJ2-7; a possible D gene is TRBD1 (5 bases). V was shortened by 2 bases and J by 4 bases, with 12 bases between the two germline ends. In germline, CDR1 is SGHAT, CDR2 FQNNGV. The CDR3 covers 14 residues. CDR3: CASSLLAAGYEQYV. The CDR3 DNA sequence: TGTGCCAGCAGCTTACTCGCGGCAGGGTACGAGCAGTACGTC.

This clonotype was seen only a few times. This chain joins TRBV5-1 and TRBJ2-1; no clear D. There are 13 residues in the CDR3. The V end was cut by 1 base, the J end by 10 bases, with 12 bases between. CDR1 and CDR2 from the germline V gene are SGHRS and YFSETQ. The CDR3 protein is CASSLIELDEQFF. The CDR3 DNA is TGCGCCAGCAGCTTGATCGAACTCGACGAGCAGTTCTTC.